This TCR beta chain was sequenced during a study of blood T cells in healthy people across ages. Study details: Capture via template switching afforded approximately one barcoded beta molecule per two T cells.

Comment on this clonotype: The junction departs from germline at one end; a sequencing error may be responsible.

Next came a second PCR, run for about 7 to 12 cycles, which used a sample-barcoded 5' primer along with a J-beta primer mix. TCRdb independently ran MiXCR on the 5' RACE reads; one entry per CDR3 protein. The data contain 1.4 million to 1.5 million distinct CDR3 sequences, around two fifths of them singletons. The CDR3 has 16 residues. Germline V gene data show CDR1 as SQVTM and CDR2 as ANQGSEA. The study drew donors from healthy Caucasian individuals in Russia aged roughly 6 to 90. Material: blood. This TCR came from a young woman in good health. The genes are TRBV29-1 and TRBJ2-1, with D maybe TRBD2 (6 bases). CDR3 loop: CSAEDWGLAAYNEQFF. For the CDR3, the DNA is TGCAGCGCTGAAGATTGGGGACTGGCGGCCTACAATGAGCAGTTCTTC.